The entry that follows covers one TCR beta chain sequence. Here immunoSEQ multiplex PCR was the method, and the copy in TCRdb shows in-frame clones only, minus some. The sample contains 150,000 to 200,000 clones, roughly 87% of which appear only once. The CDR3 is 13 residues long. Germline V gene data show CDR1 as ENHRY and CDR2 as SYGVKD. V lost 8 bases to trimming and J lost 0 bases, with 8 bases between them. This sample was included in a study of blood T cell repertoires in COVID-19. Whole-study context: Acute-phase and convalescent COVID-19 samples originated in the United States, Italy and Spain. The analysed material was cDNA or gDNA that came from T cells, B-cell-depleted T cells, or PBMCs.

Across under 25 US areas, participants ranged in age from about 18 to 100 years. Before being deemed recovered, Cohort 3 donors had two negative PCRs, clearance, or symptom resolution. This TCR came from a man aged 45 to 65 who had recovered from COVID-19. V usage is TRBV10-3 and J usage is TRBJ1-3; tentative D call: TRBD1 (5 bases). The sequenced sample consisted of PBMCs or T cells enriched from blood (not recorded which). CDR3 in DNA: TGTGCCATCGGGGGGGACTCTGGAAACACCATATATTTT. Protein product: CAIGGDSGNTIYF.